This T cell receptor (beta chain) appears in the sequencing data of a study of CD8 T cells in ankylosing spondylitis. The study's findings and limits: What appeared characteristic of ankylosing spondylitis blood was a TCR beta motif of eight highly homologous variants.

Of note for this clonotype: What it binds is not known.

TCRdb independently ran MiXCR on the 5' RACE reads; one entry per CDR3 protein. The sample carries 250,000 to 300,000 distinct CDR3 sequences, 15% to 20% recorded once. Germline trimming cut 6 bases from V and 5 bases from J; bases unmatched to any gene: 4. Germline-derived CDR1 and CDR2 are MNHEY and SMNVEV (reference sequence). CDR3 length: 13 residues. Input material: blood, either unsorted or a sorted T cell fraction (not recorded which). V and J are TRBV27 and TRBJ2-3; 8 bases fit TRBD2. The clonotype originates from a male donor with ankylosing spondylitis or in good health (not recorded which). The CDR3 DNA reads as TGTGCCAGCAGAGCGGGGGATATAGATACGCAGTATTTT. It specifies CASRAGDIDTQYF.